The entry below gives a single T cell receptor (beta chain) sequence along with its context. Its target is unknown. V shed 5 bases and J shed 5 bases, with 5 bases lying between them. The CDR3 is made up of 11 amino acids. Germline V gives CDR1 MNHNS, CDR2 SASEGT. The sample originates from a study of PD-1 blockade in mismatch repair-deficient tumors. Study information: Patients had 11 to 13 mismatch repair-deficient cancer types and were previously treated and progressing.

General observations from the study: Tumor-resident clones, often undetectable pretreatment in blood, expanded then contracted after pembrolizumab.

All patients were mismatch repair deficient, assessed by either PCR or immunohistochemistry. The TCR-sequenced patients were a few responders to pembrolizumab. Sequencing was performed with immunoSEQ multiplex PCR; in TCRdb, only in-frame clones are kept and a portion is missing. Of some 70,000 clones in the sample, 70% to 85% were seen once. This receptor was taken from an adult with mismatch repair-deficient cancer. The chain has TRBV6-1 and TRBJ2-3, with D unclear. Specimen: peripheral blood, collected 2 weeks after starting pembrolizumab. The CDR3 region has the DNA TGTGCCAGCAGTTACCTAGATACGCAGTATTTT. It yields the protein CASSYLDTQYF.